This T cell receptor (beta chain) was captured in a study of blood T cell repertoires in COVID-19. About the research overall: The analysed material was cDNA or gDNA that came from T cells, B-cell-depleted T cells, or PBMCs.

Produced via immunoSEQ multiplex PCR; TCRdb's table is partial and in-frame only. The sample lists a few hundred thousand clones, 81% occurring once. V lost 8 bases and J lost 6, with 14 bases in between. CDR3 length: 13 residues. Germline V gene data show CDR1 as MNHEY and CDR2 as SVGAGI. Source material: PBMCs or T cells enriched from blood (not recorded which). The TCR originated in a man aged 40-49 years who had recovered from COVID-19. The V call is TRBV6-5, the J call TRBJ1-5; D is uncertain. DNA for the CDR3: TGTGCCAGCTCTTGGGCAAACTCTCAGCCCCAGCATTTT. Translation: CASSWANSQPQHF.